Each of the 13 T cell receptor beta chains below was sequenced from the same sample in a study of T cell responses to AZD1222 COVID-19 vaccine. Profiled with immunoSEQ multiplex PCR; TCRdb holds only in-frame clones, not every one. The sample consists of 100,000 or so clones, around 90% of them appearing once. This material consisted of peripheral blood, taken on day 0 of AZD1222 vaccination. These receptors were taken from an adult in good health.

This rearrangement joins TRBV9 to TRBJ2-5, with a tentative D call TRBD2 (6 bases). Germline CDR1 is SGDLS and CDR2 is YYNGEE. The V end lost 3 bases, the J end lost 3 bases, and 12 bases lay between the germline ends. CDR3 length: 14 residues. This chain's CDR3 is CASSGGLLKETQYF. The DNA of the CDR3 is TGTGCCAGCAGCGGGGGACTTCTGAAAGAGACCCAGTACTTC.

The chain employs TRBV13 and TRBJ1-6; 7 positions match TRBD1. Germline assignment: CDR1 PRHDT and CDR2 FYEKMQ (reference sequence). Germline trimming cut 5 bases from V and 0 bases from J; bases unmatched to any gene: 4. The CDR3 covers 16 residues. As DNA, the CDR3 is TGTGCCAGCAGCCAGGGGGGTGGCTCCTATAATTCACCCCTCCACTTT. This codes for CASSQGGGSYNSPLHF.

This chain uses TRBV6-5 with TRBJ2-2, with 7 bases fitting TRBD1. Per the germline V gene, CDR1 is MNHEY and CDR2 is SVGAGI. The CDR3 has 15 residues. V was pared by 6 bases and J by 5 bases, with 9 bases of the junction left unmatched. CDR3: CASRGQTGSTGELFF. CDR3 coding DNA: TGTGCCAGCAGGGGCCAGACAGGGAGTACCGGGGAGCTGTTTTTT.

V is TRBV6-5 and J is TRBJ1-1, with D maybe TRBD1 (5 bases). Germline loops: CDR1 MNHEY, CDR2 SVGAGI. The CDR3 has 15 amino acids. The V end lost 6 bases, the J end lost 4 bases, and 18 bases lay between the germline ends. DNA of the CDR3: TGTGCCAGCAGAGAGCACCCTCGGGGCCTCACTGAAGCTTTCTTT. The encoded protein is CASREHPRGLTEAFF.

This rearrangement joins TRBV12-3 or TRBV12-4 to TRBJ2-3; D gene uncertain. V was shortened by 4 bases and J by 10 bases, with 9 bases between the two germline ends. This CDR3 comprises 11 residues. The CDR3 region has the DNA TGTGCCAGCAGTTCAGGACGACCGCAGTATTTT. Its protein is CASSSGRPQYF.

The J gene is TRBJ1-2, the V gene TRBV18, with D hard to call. Trimming cost V 3 bases and J 4 bases, with 12 bases left between them. This CDR3 is 14 amino acids long. Germline values: CDR1 KGHSH, CDR2 LQKENI. The CDR3 DNA follows: TGTGCCAGCTCACCGGCAGCTGACGTCTATGGCTACACCTTC. It translates to CASSPAADVYGYTF.

The V gene is TRBV27, the J gene TRBJ1-1; D ambiguous. Germline assignment: CDR1 MNHEY and CDR2 SMNVEV (reference sequence). V was cut by 6 bases and J by 4 bases, with 33 bases left in between. The CDR3 length is 20 residues. The CDR3 DNA reads TGTGCCAGCAGACCGTCGCTACCCGGTTATTCGAACGTCCGAGGCACTGAAGCTTTCTTT. This codes for CASRPSLPGYSNVRGTEAFF.

In its sample, this clone was seen once. The chain combines TRBV6-4 with TRBJ2-2, with 10 bases identical to TRBD2. The germline CDR1 and CDR2 sequences are MRHNA and SNTAGT. The J segment lost 5 bases and the V segment lost 3 bases, leaving 0 bases of the junction unmatched. This CDR3 has 14 amino acids. For the CDR3, the DNA is TGTGCCAGCAGTGAACTAGCGGGGACCGGGGAGCTGTTTTTT. Protein: CASSELAGTGELFF.

The chain is built from TRBV19 and TRBJ2-7; 11 bases line up with TRBD2. This CDR3 spans 15 amino acids. The J segment lost 6 bases and the V segment lost 1 base, leaving 5 bases of the junction unmatched. Germline loops: CDR1 LNHDA, CDR2 SQIVND (reference sequence). CDR3 nucleotide sequence: TGTGCCAGTAGTATAGGGGGGCTAGCGGGAGGCGAGCAGTACTTC. It specifies CASSIGGLAGGEQYF.

The chain is built from TRBV6-5 and TRBJ2-5; D unclear. The V and J ends lost 6 bases and 0 bases respectively, with 8 bases between them. Per germline, CDR1 MNHEY and CDR2 SVGAGI. The CDR3 spans 13 residues. The CDR3 is CASSLEYQETQYF. The DNA of the CDR3 is TGTGCCAGCAGCCTCGAGTACCAAGAGACCCAGTACTTC.

This chain joins TRBV18 and TRBJ2-2; unclear D gene. This CDR3 comprises 14 residues. V was clipped by 3 bases and J by 6 bases, with 11 bases between them. Per the germline V gene, CDR1 is KGHSH and CDR2 is LQKENI. The CDR3 sequence is CASSPNLGAGELFF. In DNA form, the CDR3 reads TGTGCCAGCTCACCGAACCTTGGTGCCGGGGAGCTGTTTTTT. Looking up the rest from reference TRBV18 and TRBJ2-2 gives the full variable domain: NAGVMQNPRHLVRRRGQEARLRCSPMKGHSHVYWYRQLPEEGLKFMVYLQKENIIDESGMPKERFSAEFPKEGPSILRIQQVVRGDSAAYFCASSPNLGAGELFFGEGSRLTVL.

V is TRBV7-8 and J is TRBJ2-2, with D perhaps being TRBD1 or TRBD2 (5 bases each). CDR1 and CDR2 (germline): SGHVS, FQNEAQ. The CDR3 has 16 residues. V lost 5 bases to trimming and J lost 0 bases, with 13 bases between them. The CDR3 loop reads CASSRGALANTGELFF. In DNA, the CDR3 is TGTGCCAGCAGCCGAGGGGCCTTAGCGAACACCGGGGAGCTGTTTTTT.

The chain couples TRBV7-9 to TRBJ1-6, with D perhaps matching TRBD1 (5 bases). Germline-derived CDR1 and CDR2 are SEHNR and FQNEAQ (reference sequence). Trimming cost V 5 bases and J 6 bases, with 14 bases left between them. The CDR3 spans 15 residues. CDR3 region: CASSARVPTNSPLHF. The CDR3 DNA reads TGTGCCAGCAGCGCCAGGGTACCTACTAATTCACCCCTCCACTTT.